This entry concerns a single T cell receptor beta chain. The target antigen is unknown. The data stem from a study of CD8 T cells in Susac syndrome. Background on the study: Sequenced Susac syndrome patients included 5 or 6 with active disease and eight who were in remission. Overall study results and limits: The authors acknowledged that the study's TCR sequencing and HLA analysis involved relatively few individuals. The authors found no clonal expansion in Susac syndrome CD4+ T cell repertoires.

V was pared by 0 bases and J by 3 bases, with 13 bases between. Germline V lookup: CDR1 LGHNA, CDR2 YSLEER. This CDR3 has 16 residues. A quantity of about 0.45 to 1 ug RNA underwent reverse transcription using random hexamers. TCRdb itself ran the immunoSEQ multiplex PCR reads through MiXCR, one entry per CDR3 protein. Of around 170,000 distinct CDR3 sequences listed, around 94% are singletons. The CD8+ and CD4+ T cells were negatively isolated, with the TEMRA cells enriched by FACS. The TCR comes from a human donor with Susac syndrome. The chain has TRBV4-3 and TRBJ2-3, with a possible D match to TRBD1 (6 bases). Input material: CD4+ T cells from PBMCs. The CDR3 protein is CASSQEVTGWTDTQYF. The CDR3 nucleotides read TGCGCCAGCAGCCAAGAGGTAACAGGGTGGACAGATACGCAGTATTTT.